The subject of this entry is one T cell receptor beta chain. The sequenced target, TCR beta, came from blood CD8+ and CD4+ T cells. This CDR3 has 13 amino acids. Trimming removed 8 bases at V and 2 bases at J, with 13 bases between. From germline, CDR1 is GTSNPN and CDR2 SVGIG (reference sequence). This sample was included in a study of CD8 T cells in Susac syndrome. Study as a whole: Of the sequenced Susac syndrome patients, over 5 had active disease and about eight were in remission.

It was with random hexamers that roughly 0.45 to 1 ug RNA was reverse transcribed. Amplification of TCR beta CDR3 was carried out by immunoSEQ multiplex PCR, which covered 54 Vbeta and 13 Jbeta segments. MiXCR, run by TCRdb on the immunoSEQ multiplex PCR reads, gives a single entry per CDR3 protein. The sample holds over 100,000 distinct CDR3 sequences, around 96% seen once. The receptor comes from a human donor with Susac syndrome. Sequenced sample: CD4+ T cells from PBMCs. V usage is TRBV30 and J usage is TRBJ1-5; D perhaps matches TRBD1 (5 bases). CDR3 region: CAGGMTRNQPQHF. As DNA, the CDR3 is TGTGCCGGGGGAATGACTCGCAATCAGCCCCAGCATTTT.